The entry below describes one T cell receptor (beta chain). This entry comes from a study of response to subunit inactivated influenza vaccine. TCRdb reanalysed the RT-PCR reads using MiXCR and keeps one entry per CDR3 protein. This table has about half a million distinct CDR3 sequences, 25% appearing once. V lost 4 bases, J lost 0 bases, and 18 bases stayed unmatched. Germline assignment: CDR1 LGHNA and CDR2 YNFKEQ. This CDR3 is built from 20 residues. J is TRBJ2-7 and V is TRBV4-2; 10 nucleotides match TRBD2. The clonotype comes from a man aged 45 to 65 who received an inactivated influenza vaccine. Here the sequenced sample was CD4+ T cells sorted from PBMCs, taken roughly 5 days after vaccination. CDR3 in amino acids: CASSPEGEALAGVHSYEQYF. In DNA form, the CDR3 reads TGTGCCAGCAGCCCGGAGGGGGAGGCCCTAGCGGGAGTCCACTCCTACGAGCAGTACTTC.